The 5 T cell receptor beta chains presented below share a single source sample, sequenced in a study of blood T cell repertoires in COVID-19. Data came from immunoSEQ multiplex PCR; TCRdb stores just in-frame clones and leaves some out. The repertoire holds about 150,000 clones, with roughly 80% as singletons. Sequenced sample: peripheral blood. Source of these receptors: a man in his 70s with acute or convalescent COVID-19.

The chain couples TRBV7-9 to TRBJ1-2; 9 positions match TRBD1. J was trimmed by 6 bases and V by 5 bases; bases with no gene match: 16. Germline CDR1 is SEHNR and CDR2 is FQNEAQ (reference sequence). This CDR3 comprises 17 residues. CDR3 nucleotides: TGTGCCAGCAGCCACAGGTCGAGGACAGGGGATTTTAATGGCTACACCTTC. It is translated as CASSHRSRTGDFNGYTF.

This chain links TRBV7-6 with TRBJ2-3; weak D call: TRBD1 (7 bases). The CDR3 totals 16 residues. Germline-derived CDR1 and CDR2 are SGHVS and FNYEAQ. Trimming stripped 1 base from V and 2 bases from J, with 13 bases between. For the CDR3, the DNA is TGTGCCAGCAGCTTAGGGAGGGGGCAGCCCACAGATACGCAGTATTTT. Translation gives CASSLGRGQPTDTQYF.

V gene TRBV7-3 combines with J gene TRBJ2-3; 9 bases agree with TRBD2. J was trimmed by 2 bases and V by 4 bases; bases with no gene match: 7. The germline CDR1 and CDR2 sequences are SGHTA and FQGTGA. The CDR3 covers 16 residues. The CDR3: CASSSGSGGPTDTQYF. The CDR3 DNA reads as TGTGCCAGCAGCTCCGGCAGCGGGGGGCCCACAGATACGCAGTATTTT.

The V gene is TRBV4-1, the J gene TRBJ1-2; 10 bases align to TRBD1. J gave up 8 bases and V 0 bases, and 15 bases lay outside the gene matches. Germline V lookup: CDR1 MGHRA, CDR2 YSYEKL. CDR3 length: 18 residues. Written as DNA, the CDR3 is TGCGCCAGCAGCCAAGATTGGTCCGGGACAGGGGAGGTGAGGGGCTACACCTTC. Its translation is CASSQDWSGTGEVRGYTF.

This clone appeared many times. The rearrangement joins TRBV7-2 to TRBJ2-6; possible D gene TRBD2, 5 bases. The germline gives CDR1 SGHTA, CDR2 FQGNSA. Trimming pared 5 bases from V and 0 bases from J, leaving 17 bases between. The CDR3 has 18 residues. CDR3 nucleotides: TGTGCCAGCAGCCAGTCCGACTACACGGGCTCTGGGGCCAACGTCCTGACTTTC. It specifies CASSQSDYTGSGANVLTF.